Listed here are 11 T cell receptor beta chains from one sample, sequenced in a study of PD-1 blockade in classical Hodgkin lymphoma. Clones were read by immunoSEQ multiplex PCR, and TCRdb kept only the in-frame ones, dropping some. Of 15,000 to 20,000 clones listed, around 86% are singletons. Every patient had relapsed following autologous stem cell transplantation, and cohorts differed in brentuximab vedotin exposure. Sequencing used peripheral blood mononuclear cells (PBMCs), obtained at baseline. Source of these receptors: a human donor with classical Hodgkin lymphoma.

The chain employs TRBV14 and TRBJ2-1; a weak D match, TRBD2 (6 bases). CDR1 is SGHDN and CDR2 is FVKESK in the germline V gene. The length of the CDR3 is 14 residues. Trimming left V 1 base short and J 12 bases short, with 16 bases between. CDR3 loop: CASSQGGTPWGQFF. For the CDR3, the DNA is TGTGCCAGCAGCCAAGGAGGGACTCCTTGGGGGCAGTTCTTC.

The rearrangement joins TRBV7-9 to TRBJ1-1; the D gene is possibly TRBD1 (5 bases). CDR1 is SEHNR and CDR2 is FQNEAQ in the germline V gene (reference sequence). This CDR3 has 15 residues. The V end was cut by 3 bases, the J end by 4 bases, with 15 bases between. CDR3 DNA: TGTGCCAGCAGCTTTTGGGGGGGATTGGCCACTGAAGCTTTCTTT. This sequence encodes CASSFWGGLATEAFF. The whole variable domain, filled in from reference TRBV7-9 and TRBJ1-1, reads DTGVSQNPRHKITKRGQNVTFRCDPISEHNRLYWYRQTLGQGPEFLTYFQNEAQLEKSRLLSDRFSAERPKGSFSTLEIQRTEQGDSAMYLCASSFWGGLATEAFFGQGTRLTVV.

This clone was seen once. The V and J genes are TRBV19 and TRBJ2-5, with a possible D match to TRBD2 (5 bases). CDR3 size: 12 residues. V was clipped by 3 bases and J by 9 bases, with 11 bases between them. Germline assignment: CDR1 LNHDA and CDR2 SQIVND (reference sequence). As DNA, the CDR3 is TGTGCCAGTAGTATCGGGTCGCGGGCCCAGTACTTC. This translates into CASSIGSRAQYF. Drawing the rest from reference TRBV19 and TRBJ2-5, the complete variable domain is DGGITQSPKYLFRKEGQNVTLSCEQNLNHDAMYWYRQDPGQGLRLIYYSQIVNDFQKGDIAEGYSVSREKKESFPLTVTSAQKNPTAFYLCASSIGSRAQYFGPGTRLLVL.

The rearrangement joins TRBV5-1 to TRBJ2-3, with D maybe TRBD2 (6 bases). The CDR3 is 15 residues long. The V end was cut by 5 bases, the J end by 2 bases, with 15 bases between. Germline CDR1 is SGHRS and CDR2 is YFSETQ. The CDR3 sequence is CASSMAGGTTDTQYF. The CDR3 DNA reads TGCGCCAGCAGTATGGCTGGGGGGACCACAGATACGCAGTATTTT.

The chain carries TRBV30 and TRBJ2-3; 8 bases fit TRBD2. Germline V gene data show CDR1 as GTSNPN and CDR2 as SVGIG (reference sequence). This CDR3 region has 15 residues. Trimming took 3 bases from V and 1 from J; bases not matched to a gene: 6. CDR3 nucleotide sequence: TGTGCCTGGAGCCGGGAGGGGGGCGGCACAGATACGCAGTATTTT. Its protein is CAWSREGGGTDTQYF.

The chain employs TRBV6-1 and TRBJ2-3, with D unresolved. The V end was cut by 6 bases, the J end by 2 bases, with 15 bases between. The length of the CDR3 is 15 residues. Looked up from germline, CDR1 is MNHNS and CDR2 is SASEGT. In nucleotides, the CDR3 is TGTGCCAGCAGGCGAGAGAGAACACTCACAGATACGCAGTATTTT. Translation gives CASRRERTLTDTQYF.

The chain uses TRBV30 and TRBJ1-5, with D unclear. Germline lookup yields CDR1 GTSNPN and CDR2 SVGIG (reference sequence). The CDR3 extends over 14 amino acids. Trimming removed 0 bases from V and 3 bases from J, with 9 bases in between. CDR3 sequence (DNA): TGTGCCTGGAGTGTACAATCCACCAATCAGCCCCAGCATTTT. Protein product: CAWSVQSTNQPQHF.

In its sample, this clone was seen once. The rearrangement uses TRBV27 and TRBJ1-2; the match to TRBD1 covers 11 bases. The CDR3 covers 15 residues. Germline CDR1 reads MNHEY; CDR2 reads SMNVEV (reference sequence). The V gene end was trimmed by 4 bases and the J gene end by 6 bases; junction bases not matched to a gene: 7. The CDR3 DNA follows: TGTGCCAGCAGTTCGCGGACAGGGGGCAGGGATGGCTACACCTTC. Protein: CASSSRTGGRDGYTF.

The chain couples TRBV10-2 to TRBJ2-3; D remains unclear. V was trimmed by 7 bases and J by 0 bases, leaving 11 bases between them. This CDR3 spans 14 amino acids. The germline V gene has CDR1 WSHSY and CDR2 SAAADI. CDR3: CASTLTPSTDTQYF. DNA for the CDR3: TGCGCCAGCACCCTAACCCCTAGCACAGATACGCAGTATTTT.

The gene calls are TRBV6-5 and TRBJ1-2, with TRBD1 identical over 8 bases. Germline values: CDR1 MNHEY, CDR2 SVGAGI. J gave up 8 bases and V 0 bases, and 8 bases lay outside the gene matches. This CDR3 has 15 amino acids. The CDR3 DNA reads as TGTGCCAGCAGTTACTCGAGACAGGGGATTCGAGGCTACACCTTC. Amino acids: CASSYSRQGIRGYTF.

The chain employs TRBV5-1 and TRBJ2-7; 7 bases agree with TRBD1. The CDR3 extends over 14 amino acids. The junction had 5 bases not matched to a gene; V was cut back by 0 bases and J by 5 bases. The germline CDR1 and CDR2 sequences are SGHRS and YFSETQ. CDR3 in DNA: TGCGCCAGCAGCTTGGCAACAGGGGTGGACGAGCAGTACTTC. Amino acid sequence: CASSLATGVDEQYF.